The next 19 T cell receptor beta chains were all read from a single sample in a study of a mutant IDH1 vaccine in newly diagnosed glioma. The time point: week 23, last vaccination. With topical imiquimod, each dose of the vaccine consisted of 300 ug of mutant IDH1 20-mer peptide. Sequencing was performed with immunoSEQ multiplex PCR; in TCRdb, only in-frame clones are kept and a portion is missing. The table has over 35,000 clones, around 85% seen once. These TCRs are of unknown antigen specificity. Sample: PBMCs, taken from a glioma patient whose treatment included an IDH1 peptide vaccine. Source of these receptors: a woman in her late teens or twenties with glioma. Some clones in this sample may be carry-over from other donors' samples.

The genes are TRBV5-6 and TRBJ2-7; the match to TRBD1 covers 9 bases. With 1 base clipped from V and 8 bases from J, the junction kept 4 bases outside the gene matches. The CDR3 has 13 amino acids. Looked up from germline, CDR1 is SGHDT and CDR2 is YYEEEE. The CDR3 reads CASSLHRGPQQYF. In nucleotides, the CDR3 is TGTGCCAGCAGCTTGCACAGGGGGCCGCAGCAGTACTTC. Full variable domain (outside the CDR3, taken from reference TRBV5-6 and TRBJ2-7): DAGVTQSPTHLIKTRGQQVTLRCSPKSGHDTVSWYQQALGQGPQFIFQYYEEEERQRGNFPDRFSGHQFPNYSSELNVNALLLGDSALYLCASSLHRGPQQYFGPGTRLTVT.

The rearrangement joins TRBV4-1 to TRBJ2-5; D perhaps matches TRBD2 (5 bases). CDR1 MGHRA and CDR2 YSYEKL come from the germline V gene. This CDR3 has 13 residues. Trimming removed 1 base at V and 4 bases at J, with 7 bases between. CDR3 loop: CASSQAAGETQYF. The CDR3 coding sequence is TGCGCCAGCAGCCAAGCCGCGGGAGAGACCCAGTACTTC.

This rearrangement joins TRBV21-1 to TRBJ1-5. TRBV21-1 is a known pseudogene. The CDR3 is 15 residues long. CDR3 nucleotides: TGTGCCAGCAGCAAACCCCAGGGAGGCAATCAGCCCCAGCATTTT. It codes for CASSKPQGGNQPQHF.

CDR3 in DNA: TGTGCCAGCAGCTTGGCCGTTTCGCCAGGGGGGAGGGCAGAGACCCAGTACTTC. The encoded protein is CASSLAVSPGGRAETQYF. The chain couples TRBV5-6 to TRBJ2-5; TRBD1 or TRBD2 may be the D gene (7 bases each). Germline CDR1 and CDR2: SGHDT and YYEEEE. This CDR3 region has 18 residues. Trimming cost V 0 bases and J 4 bases, with 22 bases left between them.

The CDR3 region is CASSFGGTYEQYF. The CDR3 coding sequence is TGCGCCAGCAGCTTCGGGGGAACCTACGAGCAGTACTTC. The V and J genes are TRBV5-1 and TRBJ2-7, with D perhaps matching TRBD2 (6 bases). The germline V gene encodes CDR1 SGHRS and CDR2 YFSETQ. The CDR3 sequence is 13 residues long. V was trimmed by 2 bases and J by 2 bases, leaving 8 bases between them.

The V and J genes are TRBV4-1 and TRBJ2-7; tentatively, D is TRBD1 or TRBD2 (6 bases each). Deletions cut 3 bases from V and 1 base from J, with 16 bases between. CDR1 is MGHRA and CDR2 is YSYEKL in the germline V gene. The CDR3 spans 16 residues. The CDR3 bases are TGCGCCAGCAGCCATGAGCTGGGGGGCCCGTCCTACGAGCAGTACTTC. Protein sequence: CASSHELGGPSYEQYF.

The V gene is TRBV7-9, the J gene TRBJ2-3; D not resolved. The germline CDR1 and CDR2 sequences are SEHNR and FQNEAQ (reference sequence). The CDR3 totals 13 residues. V lost 2 bases to trimming and J lost 1 base, with 4 bases between them. In nucleotides, the CDR3 is TGTGCCAGCAGCTTATTGGGCACAGATACGCAGTATTTT. Residues: CASSLLGTDTQYF.

This sequence joins TRBV15 and TRBJ2-2; 14 nucleotides align to TRBD2. The CDR3 sequence is 17 residues long. The trim removed 0 bases at V and 7 bases at J, leaving 4 bases unmatched. The germline V gene has CDR1 LNHNV and CDR2 YYDKDF (reference sequence). The CDR3 DNA reads TGTGCCACCAGCAGAGAGGGACTAGCGGGAGCGAGCGGGGAGCTGTTTTTT. It yields the protein CATSREGLAGASGELFF. Together with reference TRBV15 and TRBJ2-2, the CDR3 gives the full variable domain: DAMVIQNPRYQVTQFGKPVTLSCSQTLNHNVMYWYQQKSSQAPKLLFHYYDKDFNNEADTPDNFQSRRPNTSFCFLDIRSPGLGDTAMYLCATSREGLAGASGELFFGEGSRLTVL.

The gene calls are TRBV15 and TRBJ1-2; 8 nucleotides agree with TRBD1. The CDR3 sequence is 15 residues long. CDR1 is LNHNV and CDR2 is YYDKDF in the germline V gene (reference sequence). The V segment lost 5 bases and the J segment 1 base; nucleotides outside the gene matches: 6. The CDR3 sequence is CATSPRTGGNYGYTF. The CDR3 coding sequence is TGTGCCACCAGCCCCCGAACAGGGGGTAACTATGGCTACACCTTC.

This clone was detected only once. J is TRBJ2-4 and V is TRBV5-4, with D perhaps TRBD2 (5 bases). In germline, CDR1 is SGHNT, CDR2 YYREEE (reference sequence). CDR3 length: 11 residues. V gave up 3 bases and J gave up 10 bases, with 8 bases separating them. CDR3 sequence reads: CASSSTGIQYF. DNA of the CDR3: TGTGCCAGCAGCTCTACGGGGATTCAGTACTTC.

This CDR3 is CASSLRNSGANVLTF. The CDR3 bases are TGTGCCAGCAGCTTAAGGAACTCTGGGGCCAACGTCCTGACTTTC. The chain links TRBV11-3 to TRBJ2-6; D gene unclear. The CDR3 consists of 15 residues. Trimming stripped 2 bases from V and 0 bases from J, with 5 bases between. CDR1 is SGHNT and CDR2 is YENEEA in the germline V gene.

The V and J genes are TRBV10-3 and TRBJ2-2; D ambiguous. This CDR3 is 11 amino acids long. Trimming pared 10 bases from V and 5 bases from J, leaving 8 bases between. Germline V gene sequence: CDR1 ENHRY, CDR2 SYGVKD. The CDR3, as DNA: TGTGCCACCACCCAGACCGGGGAGCTGTTTTTT. As protein: CATTQTGELFF.

The table lists this clone with a few counts. The V and J genes are TRBV4-2 and TRBJ2-5; 9 bases fit TRBD2. Germline V gene lookup returns CDR1 LGHNA and CDR2 YNFKEQ. After removal of 1 base from V and 5 bases from J, the junction contained 5 bases not matched to a gene. The CDR3 is 15 residues long. The CDR3, as DNA: TGTGCCAGCAGCCAAGGGGGGACTAGCCGGGAGACCCAGTACTTC. It translates to CASSQGGTSRETQYF.

The chain links TRBV30 to TRBJ2-4; the D gene is possibly TRBD2 (6 bases). Germline loops: CDR1 GTSNPN, CDR2 SVGIG (reference sequence). V lost 1 base, J lost 1 base, and 20 bases lay in between. The CDR3 consists of 18 residues. CDR3 residues: CAWSDTGTHPLAKNIQYF. DNA for the CDR3: TGTGCCTGGAGTGACACCGGGACTCACCCCCTGGCCAAAAACATTCAGTACTTC. Together with reference TRBV30 and TRBJ2-4, the CDR3 gives the full variable domain: SQTIHQWPATLVQPVGSPLSLECTVEGTSNPNLYWYRQAAGRGLQLLFYSVGIGQISSEVPQNLSASRPQDRQFILSSKKLLLSDSGFYLCAWSDTGTHPLAKNIQYFGAGTRLSVL.

The rearrangement links TRBV7-6 to TRBJ2-4; 9 bases fit TRBD2. The CDR3 has 16 residues. Trimming took 5 bases from V and 2 from J; bases not matched to a gene: 7. Germline V gene data show CDR1 as SGHVS and CDR2 as FNYEAQ. This chain's CDR3 is CASSGAGGPTKNIQYF. DNA for the CDR3: TGTGCCAGCAGCGGTGCGGGAGGGCCGACCAAAAACATTCAGTACTTC.

The rearrangement joins TRBV10-2 to TRBJ2-7, with a weak D call TRBD2 (6 bases). V lost 5 bases to trimming and J lost 0 bases, with 11 bases between them. CDR1 WSHSY and CDR2 SAAADI come from the germline V gene. The CDR3 runs to 14 residues. The CDR3 here is CASSSGLSSYEQYF. As DNA, the CDR3 is TGCGCCAGCAGTAGCGGGCTTAGCTCCTACGAGCAGTACTTC.

This clone was seen a few times. The gene calls are TRBV6-4 and TRBJ2-3; no clear D. This CDR3 is built from 13 residues. The germline V gene has CDR1 MRHNA and CDR2 SNTAGT. V dropped 4 bases and J dropped 2 bases, with 7 bases sitting between them. CDR3 amino acids: CASSGADTDTQYF. CDR3 bases: TGTGCCAGCAGTGGAGCCGACACAGATACGCAGTATTTT.

V is TRBV7-9 and J is TRBJ1-2; D possibly corresponds to TRBD1 (5 bases). V shed 1 base and J shed 6 bases, with 6 bases lying between them. There are 12 residues in the CDR3. Germline V gene data show CDR1 as SEHNR and CDR2 as FQNEAQ (reference sequence). The CDR3 nucleotides read TGTGCCAGCAGCTTAGGCAGGGATGGCTACACCTTC. Its translation: CASSLGRDGYTF.

The gene calls are TRBV9 and TRBJ1-4, with D perhaps matching TRBD1 (5 bases). Trimming took off 2 bases at V and 0 bases at J, with 8 bases between the two ends. In germline, CDR1 is SGDLS, CDR2 YYNGEE. The CDR3 contains 15 residues. Here the CDR3 DNA reads TGTGCCAGCAGCGTTCAGGGTGCAACTAATGAAAAACTGTTTTTT. Its translation is CASSVQGATNEKLFF.